Following are 29 T cell receptor beta chains from one sample sequenced in a study of blood T cell repertoires in COVID-19. The method was immunoSEQ multiplex PCR; TCRdb's version includes in-frame clones alone and lacks a portion of them. The profile shows some 31,000 clones, over 90% of them singletons. Sequenced input: peripheral blood. These receptor sequences come from a human donor in a cohort sampled during active COVID-19.

The sample holds one count of this clone. The DNA of the CDR3 is TGTGCCAGCAGTCGACAGACTAGCGGGAGGGCCATCGGGGAGCTGTTTTTT. Residues: CASSRQTSGRAIGELFF. This chain uses TRBV6-6 with TRBJ2-2; TRBD2 aligns across 14 bases. The germline V gene has CDR1 MNHNY and CDR2 SVGAGI (reference sequence). V shed 5 bases, J shed 7 bases, and the junction held 9 bases outside the gene matches. The CDR3 spans 17 residues.

V usage is TRBV9 and J usage is TRBJ2-2; D might be TRBD1 (6 bases). CDR1 is SGDLS and CDR2 is YYNGEE in the germline V gene. The V end lost 1 base, the J end lost 3 bases, and 10 bases lay between the germline ends. This CDR3 has 15 amino acids. The CDR3 DNA follows: TGTGCCAGCAGCGTACCGACAGGTTACACCGGGGAGCTGTTTTTT. Residues: CASSVPTGYTGELFF. Variable domain in full (rest from reference TRBV9 and TRBJ2-2): DSGVTQTPKHLITATGQRVTLRCSPRSGDLSVYWYQQSLDQGLQFLIQYYNGEERAKGNILERFSAQQFPDLHSELNLSSLELGDSALYFCASSVPTGYTGELFFGEGSRLTVL.

The rearrangement links TRBV19 to TRBJ2-1, with 8 bases aligning to TRBD1. CDR1 is LNHDA, CDR2 SQIVND, per germline (reference sequence). There are 15 residues in the CDR3. Losses at the gene ends were 5 bases for V and 11 bases for J; bases not matched to a gene: 14. The CDR3 coding sequence is TGTGCCAGTAGTCCAGGACAGGGACCCCTCGAGCAGCAGTTCTTC. Amino acid sequence: CASSPGQGPLEQQFF.

V and J are TRBV28 and TRBJ2-1, with 7 bases identical to TRBD1. The CDR3 loop spans 17 amino acids. Germline V gives CDR1 MDHEN, CDR2 SYDVKM. Unmatched junction bases numbered 18, after V lost 6 bases and J lost 7 bases. CDR3 loop: CASRSVFEDRVRNEQFF. Here the CDR3 DNA reads TGTGCCAGCAGGTCTGTTTTTGAAGACAGGGTAAGGAATGAGCAGTTCTTC.

The sample holds one count of this clone. The chain has TRBV9 and TRBJ2-1, with a tentative D call TRBD1 (6 bases). The V gene's germline CDR1 is SGDLS and CDR2 YYNGEE. Between the trimmed V and J ends, which lost 0 bases and 5 bases, there was a span of 15 bases. The CDR3 loop spans 16 amino acids. This chain's CDR3 is CASSVVGTGLDNEQFF. CDR3 sequence (DNA): TGTGCCAGCAGCGTAGTAGGTACAGGGTTGGACAATGAGCAGTTCTTC.

The chain joins TRBV30 to TRBJ2-5; 7 nucleotides line up with TRBD2. Trimming removed 6 bases from V and 5 bases from J; junction bases left unmatched: 9. The CDR3 covers 13 residues. CDR1 is GTSNPN and CDR2 is SVGIG in the germline V gene (reference sequence). The CDR3 nucleotides read TGTGCCTGCCCCGGACTAGTCGCGGAGACCCAGTACTTC. Translation gives CACPGLVAETQYF.

The chain uses TRBV24-1 and TRBJ2-3; D may be TRBD1 (6 bases). The CDR3 loop spans 14 amino acids. CDR1 is KGHDR, CDR2 SFDVKD, per germline. V was pared by 4 bases and J by 5 bases, with 12 bases between. The CDR3 DNA reads as TGTGCCACCAGTGACCAGGGGAGTCAAGATACGCAGTATTTT. Translation gives CATSDQGSQDTQYF.

The V and J genes are TRBV4-1 and TRBJ2-1; 12 bases are a match to TRBD1. Losses at the gene ends were 2 bases for V and 2 bases for J; bases not matched to a gene: 7. The germline V gene encodes CDR1 MGHRA and CDR2 YSYEKL. CDR3 length: 18 amino acids. This CDR3 is CASSQFPGTGGAYNEQFF. CDR3 nucleotide sequence: TGCGCCAGCAGCCAATTCCCCGGGACAGGGGGCGCCTACAATGAGCAGTTCTTC.

This clone was counted between two and nine times. The chain is built from TRBV7-8 and TRBJ1-5; no definite D call. Trimming removed 2 bases from V and 10 bases from J, with 12 bases in between. The germline CDR1 and CDR2 sequences are SGHVS and FQNEAQ. The CDR3 covers 13 residues. CDR3 residues: CASSLSNIRPQHF. For the CDR3, the DNA is TGTGCCAGCAGCTTATCCAATATCAGACCCCAGCATTTT. The entire variable domain, with the rest obtained from reference TRBV7-8 and TRBJ1-5, is as follows: GAGVSQSPRYKVAKRGQDVALRCDPISGHVSLFWYQQALGQGPEFLTYFQNEAQLDKSGLPSDRFFAERPEGSVSTLKIQRTQQEDSAVYLCASSLSNIRPQHFGDGTRLSIL.

The rearrangement links TRBV9 to TRBJ2-7; 9 bases are a match to TRBD1. CDR3 length: 13 residues. V dropped 3 bases and J dropped 4; count of bases not matched to a gene: 2. Germline V gene sequence: CDR1 SGDLS, CDR2 YYNGEE. The CDR3 DNA reads as TGTGCCAGCAGCGCAGGGACAGGGTACGAGCAGTACTTC. This translates into CASSAGTGYEQYF.

This sequence joins TRBV18 and TRBJ1-4; 8 nucleotides match TRBD1. The CDR3 spans 16 residues. V lost 0 bases, J lost 8 bases, and 8 bases stayed unmatched. Looked up from germline, CDR1 is KGHSH and CDR2 is LQKENI. As DNA, the CDR3 is TGTGCCAGCTCACCACCGAATCAGGGGGCTTGGGAAAAACTGTTTTTT. This encodes CASSPPNQGAWEKLFF. The complete variable domain, with remaining parts taken from reference TRBV18 and TRBJ1-4, reads NAGVMQNPRHLVRRRGQEARLRCSPMKGHSHVYWYRQLPEEGLKFMVYLQKENIIDESGMPKERFSAEFPKEGPSILRIQQVVRGDSAAYFCASSPPNQGAWEKLFFGSGTQLSVL.

This clone was detected only once. The V and J genes are TRBV7-9 and TRBJ1-5, with D unresolved. This CDR3 is built from 15 residues. CDR1 SEHNR and CDR2 FQNEAQ come from the germline V gene (reference sequence). The germline V and J ends were trimmed by 1 base and 4 bases, with 11 bases remaining between them. CDR3 in amino acids: CASSLGSSGNQPQHF. The DNA for the CDR3 is TGTGCCAGCAGCTTAGGGTCGAGCGGGAATCAGCCCCAGCATTTT.

V and J are TRBV27 and TRBJ2-3; 13 positions match TRBD2. CDR1 and CDR2 from the germline V gene are MNHEY and SMNVEV (reference sequence). CDR3 size: 17 residues. V shed 5 bases and J 0 bases; nucleotides not matched to a gene: 5. DNA for the CDR3: TGTGCCAGCAGTCCCGGACTAGCGGGAGTAAGCACAGATACGCAGTATTTT. The encoded protein is CASSPGLAGVSTDTQYF.

V usage is TRBV28 and J usage is TRBJ1-4, with TRBD1 matching 10 bases. With V trimmed by 4 bases and J by 8 bases, 10 bases remained unmatched. The CDR3 runs 16 residues. Germline V gene lookup returns CDR1 MDHEN and CDR2 SYDVKM. CDR3 DNA: TGTGCCAGCAGTTCCAGGAGACAGGGGGCGGTGGAAAAACTGTTTTTT. This sequence encodes CASSSRRQGAVEKLFF.

The chain recombines TRBV7-6 with TRBJ2-7, with D possibly matching TRBD1 (6 bases). Germline lookup yields CDR1 SGHVS and CDR2 FNYEAQ. The CDR3 is 17 residues long. Trimming left V 1 base short and J 0 bases short, with 16 bases between. The CDR3 loop is CASSLVSWTETSYEQYF. Written as DNA, the CDR3 is TGTGCCAGCAGCTTAGTTTCTTGGACAGAAACCTCCTACGAGCAGTACTTC.

The chain carries TRBV2 and TRBJ2-5, with 8 bases that match TRBD2. The CDR3 sequence is 13 residues long. Germline V gives CDR1 SNHLY, CDR2 FYNNEI. The trim removed 11 bases at V and 4 bases at J, leaving 9 bases unmatched. The CDR3: CAGAGLAGETQYF. CDR3 coding DNA: TGTGCCGGGGCCGGCCTAGCGGGAGAGACCCAGTACTTC.

The chain employs TRBV6-5 and TRBJ1-1; D is possibly TRBD1 (6 bases). Germline V gene sequence: CDR1 MNHEY, CDR2 SVGAGI. The CDR3 consists of 13 residues. With 7 bases removed from V and 5 bases from J, the gap between germline ends came to 14 bases. This chain's CDR3 is CASTLSRGTEAFF. For the CDR3, the DNA is TGTGCCAGCACCTTATCCAGGGGAACTGAAGCTTTCTTT.

This chain connects TRBV4-1 to TRBJ1-1, with D unresolved. Trimming pared 2 bases from V and 3 bases from J, leaving 13 bases between. CDR1 is MGHRA and CDR2 is YSYEKL in the germline V gene. This CDR3 is 15 amino acids long. CDR3 amino acids: CASSQSLEGDTEAFF. The CDR3 DNA reads as TGCGCCAGCAGCCAATCGCTAGAGGGTGACACTGAAGCTTTCTTT.

The CDR3 DNA follows: TGTGCCAGCAGCTCCCTACAGTTGAGGCGGGGACCAAACTATGGCTACACCTTC. Protein sequence: CASSSLQLRRGPNYGYTF. The chain has TRBV7-9 and TRBJ1-2; D possibly corresponds to TRBD1 (5 bases). Germline CDR1 reads SEHNR; CDR2 reads FQNEAQ (reference sequence). V lost 4 bases and J 2 bases, leaving 23 bases between the germline ends. The CDR3 spans 18 residues.

This clone was found a few times. The chain couples TRBV2 to TRBJ1-6; D gene ambiguous. Germline assignment: CDR1 SNHLY and CDR2 FYNNEI. With 8 bases removed from V and 7 bases from J, the gap between germline ends came to 12 bases. The CDR3 consists of 13 residues. Here the CDR3 reads CASLYETNSPLHF. For the CDR3, the DNA is TGTGCCAGCCTCTATGAGACAAATTCACCCCTCCACTTT.

The chain combines TRBV10-3 with TRBJ2-7; tentatively, D is TRBD1 (5 bases). Trimming left V 5 bases short and J 0 bases short, with 11 bases between. Germline V gene sequence: CDR1 ENHRY, CDR2 SYGVKD. The CDR3 is made up of 14 amino acids. CDR3 sequence reads: CAISPDSSSYEQYF. The DNA of the CDR3 is TGTGCCATCAGTCCCGACAGCAGCTCCTACGAGCAGTACTTC.

The V and J genes are TRBV12-3 or TRBV12-4 and TRBJ2-2; D possibly corresponds to TRBD2 (5 bases). This CDR3 is 12 amino acids long. Trimming took 6 bases from V and 5 from J, leaving 7 bases between them. The CDR3 is CASRRETGELFF. DNA of the CDR3: TGTGCCAGCAGACGGGAAACCGGGGAGCTGTTTTTT.

This chain joins TRBV4-1 and TRBJ2-7, with 10 bases that match TRBD1. Germline lookup yields CDR1 MGHRA and CDR2 YSYEKL. CDR3 size: 15 residues. Trimming removed 0 bases from V and 12 bases from J; junction bases left unmatched: 11. The CDR3 here is CASSQDGPGDRGRYF. The CDR3 DNA follows: TGCGCCAGCAGCCAAGATGGTCCGGGAGACAGGGGGCGGTACTTC.

The chain has TRBV12-3 or TRBV12-4 and TRBJ2-3, with D unclear. CDR3 length: 12 amino acids. Trimming shortened V by 2 bases and J by 5 bases, and 5 bases separated the two germline ends. The CDR3 protein is CASSLRVDTQYF. CDR3 sequence (DNA): TGTGCCAGCAGTTTACGGGTAGATACGCAGTATTTT.

The rearrangement links TRBV7-9 to TRBJ1-2, with D tentatively TRBD1 (5 bases). Trimming removed 1 base at V and 3 bases at J, with 6 bases between. Looked up from germline, CDR1 is SEHNR and CDR2 is FQNEAQ (reference sequence). The CDR3 sequence is 13 residues long. CDR3 residues: CASSLEGDYGYTF. The CDR3 region has the DNA TGTGCCAGCAGCTTAGAAGGGGACTATGGCTACACCTTC.

There are a few counts of this clone. V and J are TRBV7-9 and TRBJ1-1, with D tentatively TRBD1 (6 bases). The length of the CDR3 is 15 residues. V lost 5 bases and J 5 bases, leaving 18 bases between the germline ends. Germline V gene data show CDR1 as SEHNR and CDR2 as FQNEAQ (reference sequence). The CDR3 loop is CASSIAAGGRTEAFF. In DNA, the CDR3 is TGTGCCAGCAGCATTGCGGCCGGGGGGCGGACTGAAGCTTTCTTT.

V and J are TRBV15 and TRBJ2-3; D call uncertain. This CDR3 is built from 12 residues. Germline V gives CDR1 LNHNV, CDR2 YYDKDF (reference sequence). Trimming pared 5 bases from V and 6 bases from J, leaving 9 bases between. The CDR3 bases are TGTGCCACCAGCGGATCGACTGATACGCAGTATTTT. This encodes CATSGSTDTQYF.

This chain links TRBV30 with TRBJ1-4, with D possibly matching TRBD1 (6 bases). Per the germline V gene, CDR1 is GTSNPN and CDR2 is SVGIG (reference sequence). The V and J ends lost 4 bases and 0 bases respectively, with 21 bases between them. The CDR3 has 18 amino acids. CDR3 amino acids: CAWNPGQSLLATNEKLFF. For the CDR3, the DNA is TGTGCCTGGAATCCGGGACAAAGCCTTCTTGCAACTAATGAAAAACTGTTTTTT. The full variable domain, with the rest looked up from reference TRBV30 and TRBJ1-4, is SQTIHQWPATLVQPVGSPLSLECTVEGTSNPNLYWYRQAAGRGLQLLFYSVGIGQISSEVPQNLSASRPQDRQFILSSKKLLLSDSGFYLCAWNPGQSLLATNEKLFFGSGTQLSVL.

This sequence joins TRBV5-4 and TRBJ2-7, with 8 bases lining up with TRBD1. V was clipped by 0 bases and J by 1 base; unmatched bases: 3. There are 15 residues in the CDR3. Germline V gene lookup returns CDR1 SGHNT and CDR2 YYREEE (reference sequence). CDR3 residues: CASSLVGDRSYEQYF. Here the CDR3 DNA reads TGTGCCAGCAGCTTGGTGGGGGACAGGTCCTACGAGCAGTACTTC.